A selection of T cell receptor beta chains follows, all from one sample in a study of blood T cell repertoires in COVID-19. Profiled with immunoSEQ multiplex PCR; TCRdb holds only in-frame clones, not every one. The sample carries 200,000 to 250,000 clones, over 75% recorded once. Sequencing was done on a sample of PBMCs or T cells enriched from blood (not recorded which). The receptors derive from a woman between 25 and 40 years old who had been exposed to COVID-19. Both conserved end residues are part of each CDR3. Each record gives: V gene, D gene, J gene, clone size, CDR3 DNA, CDR3 protein. D genes are given only for firm matches. Only some rows state a clone size, as once, few, many or a class for expanded clones.

v_gene: TRBV5-4
d_gene: TRBD2
j_gene: TRBJ2-1
abundance: -
CDR3nt: TGTGCCAGCAGCTGGGTCGGTAGCGGGAGATCCCCCAATAATGAGCAGTTCTTC
CDR3aa: CASSWVGSGRSPNNEQFF

v_gene: TRBV7-9
d_gene: -
j_gene: TRBJ2-2
abundance: few
CDR3nt: TGTGCCAGCAGCTCCCATGGGACTTGGGGAAACACCGGGGAGCTGTTTTTT
CDR3aa: CASSSHGTWGNTGELFF

v_gene: TRBV6-5
d_gene: TRBD1
j_gene: TRBJ1-2
abundance: once
CDR3nt: TGTGCCAGCAGCCCGACCGGGACAGGGAAGGGCTACACCTTC
CDR3aa: CASSPTGTGKGYTF

v_gene: TRBV28
d_gene: TRBD1
j_gene: TRBJ2-6
abundance: -
CDR3nt: TGTGCCAGCAGTTCTCTGGGACAGGGGACTTCTGGGGCCAACGTCCTGACTTTC
CDR3aa: CASSSLGQGTSGANVLTF

v_gene: TRBV27
d_gene: TRBD1
j_gene: TRBJ2-7
abundance: -
CDR3nt: TGTGCCAGCAGTTCCCCACAGGGGCATGCCTACGAGCAGTACTTC
CDR3aa: CASSSPQGHAYEQYF

v_gene: TRBV5-6
d_gene: TRBD2
j_gene: TRBJ2-7
abundance: -
CDR3nt: TGTGCCAGCAGCAATACTGGGACTAACTCCTACGAGCAGTACTTC
CDR3aa: CASSNTGTNSYEQYF

v_gene: TRBV6-2/TRBV6-3
d_gene: -
j_gene: TRBJ2-7
abundance: -
CDR3nt: TGTGCCAGCAGTTACTCCCTCCCTAGGAGTCTGGACGAGCAGTACTTC
CDR3aa: CASSYSLPRSLDEQYF

v_gene: TRBV5-1
d_gene: -
j_gene: TRBJ1-2
abundance: -
CDR3nt: TGCGCCAGCAGCTTGAAAGGGGTGAGTGGCTACACCTTC
CDR3aa: CASSLKGVSGYTF

v_gene: TRBV29-1
d_gene: TRBD1
j_gene: TRBJ1-2
abundance: -
CDR3nt: TGCAGCGTTGCACAGGGGCTGGTGGGCTACACCTTC
CDR3aa: CSVAQGLVGYTF

v_gene: TRBV6-5
d_gene: -
j_gene: TRBJ2-7
abundance: -
CDR3nt: TGTGCCAGCAGTTACGTGGGGACAATCTACGAGCAGTACTTC
CDR3aa: CASSYVGTIYEQYF

v_gene: TRBV28
d_gene: -
j_gene: TRBJ1-5
abundance: -
CDR3nt: TGTGCCAGCAGTTTATGGACAGTCTATAGCAATCAGCCCCAGCATTTT
CDR3aa: CASSLWTVYSNQPQHF

v_gene: TRBV2
d_gene: TRBD1
j_gene: TRBJ1-2
abundance: -
CDR3nt: TGTGCCAGCAGCGGAAGGACAGGGCACTATGGCTACACCTTC
CDR3aa: CASSGRTGHYGYTF

v_gene: TRBV7-9
d_gene: -
j_gene: TRBJ2-5
abundance: -
CDR3nt: TGTGCCAGCAGCTTGGGGGGGCAGTTGGAGACCCAGTACTTC
CDR3aa: CASSLGGQLETQYF

v_gene: TRBV5-4
d_gene: TRBD2
j_gene: TRBJ2-5
abundance: -
CDR3nt: TGTGCCAGCAGCTTGCCCCCTAGCGGGCAAGAGACCCAGTACTTC
CDR3aa: CASSLPPSGQETQYF

v_gene: TRBV18
d_gene: -
j_gene: TRBJ1-6
abundance: -
CDR3nt: TGTGCCAGCTCACCAATCGGGGATAGCGGTTCACCCCTCCACTTT
CDR3aa: CASSPIGDSGSPLHF

v_gene: TRBV30
d_gene: -
j_gene: TRBJ1-1
abundance: -
CDR3nt: TGTGCCTGGAGACCCCCAGGGGCCTACACTGAAGCTTTCTTT
CDR3aa: CAWRPPGAYTEAFF

v_gene: TRBV5-1
d_gene: TRBD1
j_gene: TRBJ2-7
abundance: -
CDR3nt: TGCGCCAGCAGCTCTGCGACAGGGCTGGTTCTCGAGCAGTACTTC
CDR3aa: CASSSATGLVLEQYF

v_gene: TRBV5-4
d_gene: TRBD2
j_gene: TRBJ2-3
abundance: -
CDR3nt: TGTGCCAGCAGCAGGACTAGCGGAAGGAGGATAGATACGCAGTATTTT
CDR3aa: CASSRTSGRRIDTQYF

v_gene: TRBV29-1
d_gene: TRBD1
j_gene: TRBJ1-2
abundance: -
CDR3nt: TGCAGCAGCGACAGGGGGGACGGCTATGGCTACACCTTC
CDR3aa: CSSDRGDGYGYTF

v_gene: TRBV10-1
d_gene: -
j_gene: TRBJ2-7
abundance: once
CDR3nt: TGCGCCAGCAGTGAGCGGGACAACTACGAGCAGTACTTC
CDR3aa: CASSERDNYEQYF

v_gene: TRBV11-2
d_gene: TRBD1
j_gene: TRBJ2-7
abundance: -
CDR3nt: TGTGCCAGCAGCTTATTTATAACGGCAGGGGGCTCCTACGAGCAGTACTTC
CDR3aa: CASSLFITAGGSYEQYF

v_gene: TRBV15
d_gene: TRBD2
j_gene: TRBJ2-2
abundance: -
CDR3nt: TGTGCCACCAGCAGAGTCATTTTGGGTAGCGGGAGGACCGGGGAGCTGTTTTTT
CDR3aa: CATSRVILGSGRTGELFF

v_gene: TRBV7-9
d_gene: -
j_gene: TRBJ2-1
abundance: -
CDR3nt: TGTGCCAGCAGCAACCGGGGAGATGAGCAGTTCTTC
CDR3aa: CASSNRGDEQFF

v_gene: TRBV20-1
d_gene: TRBD2
j_gene: TRBJ2-1
abundance: -
CDR3nt: TGCAGTGCTAGTAGCGGGAGGGCCTCCTACAATGAGCAGTTCTTC
CDR3aa: CSASSGRASYNEQFF

v_gene: TRBV25-1
d_gene: -
j_gene: TRBJ2-1
abundance: few
CDR3nt: TGTGCCAGCAGTGATGCAGGGATGACCTACAATGAGCAGTTCTTC
CDR3aa: CASSDAGMTYNEQFF

v_gene: TRBV3-1/TRBV3-2
d_gene: TRBD2
j_gene: TRBJ2-3
abundance: once
CDR3nt: TGTGCCAGCTCTCACCAGCCTAGCGGAGGCACAGATACGCAGTATTTT
CDR3aa: CASSHQPSGGTDTQYF

v_gene: TRBV28
d_gene: -
j_gene: TRBJ2-5
abundance: -
CDR3nt: TGTGCCAGCCAGGGGGGCTTGGAGACCCAGTACTTC
CDR3aa: CASQGGLETQYF

v_gene: TRBV5-4
d_gene: -
j_gene: TRBJ2-7
abundance: -
CDR3nt: TGTGCCAGCAGCTTGGTAGGAGCCACGTACGAGCAGTACTTC
CDR3aa: CASSLVGATYEQYF

v_gene: TRBV6-5
d_gene: TRBD2
j_gene: TRBJ2-7
abundance: -
CDR3nt: TGTGCCAGCAGCTCTGGACTAGCTTCCTACGAGCAGTACTTC
CDR3aa: CASSSGLASYEQYF

v_gene: TRBV5-1
d_gene: TRBD2
j_gene: TRBJ2-2
abundance: -
CDR3nt: TGCGCCAGCAGCTTGGCAGCGGGAGGTAGCACCGGGGAGCTGTTTTTT
CDR3aa: CASSLAAGGSTGELFF

v_gene: TRBV10-1
d_gene: -
j_gene: TRBJ2-3
abundance: -
CDR3nt: TGCGCCAGCAGTGACGGCGGACAGCCAGATACGCAGTATTTT
CDR3aa: CASSDGGQPDTQYF

v_gene: TRBV6-1
d_gene: -
j_gene: TRBJ1-4
abundance: -
CDR3nt: TGTGCCAGCAGTGAGGGACATGGTGAAAAACTGTTTTTT
CDR3aa: CASSEGHGEKLFF

v_gene: TRBV4-1
d_gene: TRBD1
j_gene: TRBJ1-1
abundance: -
CDR3nt: TGCGCCAGCAGCCCCGGGACAGGGAGCACTGAAGCTTTCTTT
CDR3aa: CASSPGTGSTEAFF

v_gene: TRBV5-1
d_gene: TRBD1
j_gene: TRBJ2-3
abundance: -
CDR3nt: TGCGCCAGCAGCTCCCAGGGGGGCACAGATACGCAGTATTTT
CDR3aa: CASSSQGGTDTQYF

v_gene: TRBV4-1
d_gene: -
j_gene: TRBJ2-2
abundance: -
CDR3nt: TGCGCCAGCAGCCAAGAAAAGAGACGGACCCAGGGCACCGGGGAGCTGTTTTTT
CDR3aa: CASSQEKRRTQGTGELFF

v_gene: TRBV28
d_gene: -
j_gene: TRBJ2-7
abundance: once
CDR3nt: TGTGCCAGCACCCAGACTAACTACGAGCAGTACTTC
CDR3aa: CASTQTNYEQYF

v_gene: TRBV28
d_gene: -
j_gene: TRBJ2-1
abundance: -
CDR3nt: TGTGCCAGCAGTCCTGGGAGTTTAACGCATGAGCAGTTCTTC
CDR3aa: CASSPGSLTHEQFF

v_gene: TRBV20-1
d_gene: TRBD2
j_gene: TRBJ2-1
abundance: -
CDR3nt: TGCAGTGCTAGTCCCCTGGGACTAGCGGGAGTGTCGTACAATGAGCAGTTCTTC
CDR3aa: CSASPLGLAGVSYNEQFF

v_gene: TRBV3-1/TRBV3-2
d_gene: -
j_gene: TRBJ2-1
abundance: -
CDR3nt: TGTGCCAGCAGCCAAGAACTGGCGGCAGTTGAGCAGTTCTTC
CDR3aa: CASSQELAAVEQFF

v_gene: TRBV4-2
d_gene: TRBD1
j_gene: TRBJ1-3
abundance: -
CDR3nt: TGTGCCAGCAGCCAGGTGACAGGGAGGAGATCCTCTGGAAACACCATATATTTT
CDR3aa: CASSQVTGRRSSGNTIYF

v_gene: TRBV27
d_gene: -
j_gene: TRBJ1-5
abundance: -
CDR3nt: TGTGCCAGCAGTTTGGTTTTGGGGCAGCTCAATCAGCCCCAGCATTTT
CDR3aa: CASSLVLGQLNQPQHF

v_gene: TRBV15
d_gene: -
j_gene: TRBJ2-3
abundance: -
CDR3nt: TGTGCCACCAGCAATCCTAGAACAGATACGCAGTATTTT
CDR3aa: CATSNPRTDTQYF

v_gene: TRBV7-9
d_gene: -
j_gene: TRBJ1-1
abundance: -
CDR3nt: TGTGCCAGCAGCCATCCGGACAGCGCAAACACTGAAGCTTTCTTT
CDR3aa: CASSHPDSANTEAFF

v_gene: TRBV5-4
d_gene: TRBD2
j_gene: TRBJ2-3
abundance: -
CDR3nt: TGTGCCAGCAGCTATTACGGGGGGAACACGCAGTATTTT
CDR3aa: CASSYYGGNTQYF

v_gene: TRBV19
d_gene: -
j_gene: TRBJ1-5
abundance: -
CDR3nt: TGTGCTAGTAGTCCCCAGGGGTTTAGCAATCAGCCCCAGCATTTT
CDR3aa: CASSPQGFSNQPQHF

v_gene: TRBV5-1
d_gene: TRBD1
j_gene: TRBJ1-2
abundance: -
CDR3nt: TGCGCCAGCAGCTTGATAGCTACAGGGGATGGCTACACCTTC
CDR3aa: CASSLIATGDGYTF

v_gene: TRBV7-2
d_gene: -
j_gene: TRBJ2-4
abundance: once
CDR3nt: TGTGCCAGCATACGGGGTCGGGGAAACATTCAGTACTTC
CDR3aa: CASIRGRGNIQYF

v_gene: TRBV18
d_gene: -
j_gene: TRBJ2-3
abundance: -
CDR3nt: TGTGCCAGCTCACCTCCAGGTAGTTTCACAGATACGCAGTATTTT
CDR3aa: CASSPPGSFTDTQYF

v_gene: TRBV3-1/TRBV3-2
d_gene: -
j_gene: TRBJ1-2
abundance: -
CDR3nt: TGTGCCAGCAGCCGCCTAGGCGGGGGGAGGACCTATGGCTACACCTTC
CDR3aa: CASSRLGGGRTYGYTF

v_gene: TRBV28
d_gene: -
j_gene: TRBJ2-7
abundance: -
CDR3nt: TGTGCCAGCAAAGTAACAGCCACCTCCGAGCAGTACTTC
CDR3aa: CASKVTATSEQYF

v_gene: TRBV27
d_gene: -
j_gene: TRBJ1-2
abundance: -
CDR3nt: TGTGCCAGCAGTCCAAGACAAAGTAGGTTCTATGGCTACACCTTC
CDR3aa: CASSPRQSRFYGYTF